This TCR beta chain stems from a study of T cells in Graves' hyperthyroidism and ophthalmopathy. The TCR beta CDR3 regions underwent amplification using RNA transcripts as the source. The TCR CDR3 first-round RT-PCR relied on the HTBI primer set. TCRdb fed the multiplex PCR reads into MiXCR, producing one record per CDR3 protein. Among roughly 700,000 distinct CDR3 sequences, approximately 36% were seen once, and the ten largest hold 30% to 40%. The germline V gene encodes CDR1 SQVTM and CDR2 ANQGSEA. The CDR3 consists of 13 residues. Trimming pared 4 bases from V and 3 bases from J, leaving 9 bases between. This clonotype was counted only a few times.

The sequence was obtained from a woman in her forties with Graves' hyperthyroidism. The V call is TRBV29-1, the J call TRBJ1-4; D perhaps matches TRBD1 (5 bases). The sequenced material came from blood. The CDR3 loop is CSVVWGSNEKLFF. The CDR3 DNA follows: TGCAGCGTTGTGTGGGGGTCTAATGAAAAACTGTTTTTT.